This record covers a single T cell receptor beta chain. Its target is unknown. This entry is derived from a study of cytomegalovirus exposure and HLA in healthy donors. Findings and limits, study-wide: Roughly uniform sequencing depth across donors was assumed, possibly incorrectly. When analyzed later, the rates of TCR association showed variation by HLA locus, with DRB1 the most and HLA-C the fewest. There were under 200 TCR beta chains listed as cytomegalovirus-associated.

Primers: 60 Vbeta forward and 13 Jbeta reverse. Methods used by the authors: Among the unique TCR beta chains that a later analysis counted, roughly 80 million in all, roughly 11 million were shared. Profiling relied on immunoSEQ multiplex PCR, and the TCRdb table lists in-frame clones only, not all of them. V, J and clone size were drawn from that table, and D and trimming were deduced from the DNA. The table includes 150,000 to 200,000 clones, roughly 80% detected once. Deletions cut 2 bases from V and 5 bases from J, with 10 bases between. Germline V gene lookup returns CDR1 SGHTA and CDR2 FQGNSA. The CDR3 extends over 15 amino acids.

The sequenced sample consisted of PBMCs. This chain links TRBV7-2 with TRBJ1-6; no reliable D call. This receptor was obtained from a woman between 35 and 50 years old in good health and CMV-seropositive. CDR3 protein: CASSLSRRNNSPLHF. CDR3 bases: TGTGCCAGCAGCTTAAGTCGGCGGAATAATTCACCCCTCCACTTT.